These 20 T cell receptor beta chains came from one sample sequenced in a study of shared clonotypes between healthy human individuals. Only in-frame clones appear in the TCRdb table, and some are missing; sequencing was by immunoSEQ multiplex PCR. This sample yields 2 million to 2.5 million clones, of which approximately 95% are seen a single time; around 0.4% belongs to the top ten. Input material: naive CD4+ T cells from PBMCs. Subset reported: CD45RA+ positively selected. The receptor set was obtained from a man between 18 and 35 years old in good health. Some clones in this sample may be carry-over from other donors' samples.

The chain recombines TRBV29-1 with TRBJ2-1; D is perhaps TRBD1 (6 bases). The germline gives CDR1 SQVTM, CDR2 ANQGSEA. This CDR3 contains 14 residues. V was shortened by 2 bases and J by 8 bases, with 16 bases between the two germline ends. DNA of the CDR3: TGCAGCGTTGAAATCCAACAGGGCCCACATGAGCAGTTCTTC. Amino acids: CSVEIQQGPHEQFF.

The rearrangement joins TRBV27 to TRBJ2-1; D gene unclear. Trimming took 5 bases from V and 4 from J, leaving 15 bases between them. The CDR3 consists of 15 residues. CDR1 is MNHEY, CDR2 SMNVEV, per germline (reference sequence). CDR3 DNA sequence: TGTGCCAGCAGTGCCTACTCTAGGAAGTACAATGAGCAGTTCTTC. Protein sequence: CASSAYSRKYNEQFF.

V gene TRBV5-4 combines with J gene TRBJ2-1; 11 bases fit TRBD2. This CDR3 contains 17 residues. Trimming at V came to 4 bases and at J to 4 bases, leaving 10 bases not matched to a gene. Looked up from germline, CDR1 is SGHNT and CDR2 is YYREEE (reference sequence). CDR3 sequence: CASSQTGTSGSYNEQFF. The CDR3, as DNA: TGTGCCAGCAGCCAGACCGGGACTAGCGGTAGTTACAATGAGCAGTTCTTC.

The CDR3 protein is CAIRPGQGSYEQYF. The CDR3 nucleotides read TGTGCCATCAGACCGGGACAGGGTTCCTACGAGCAGTACTTC. The V call is TRBV10-3, the J call TRBJ2-7, with 9 bases matching TRBD1. The V and J ends lost 6 bases and 1 base, in that order; junction bases with no gene match: 4. Germline CDR1 ENHRY, CDR2 SYGVKD. The CDR3 length is 14 residues.

V usage is TRBV9 and J usage is TRBJ2-1; D perhaps matches TRBD2 (6 bases). CDR3 length: 16 residues. CDR1 SGDLS and CDR2 YYNGEE come from the germline V gene. V shed 2 bases and J shed 0 bases, with 12 bases lying between them. CDR3 sequence (DNA): TGTGCCAGCAGCGTCGTAGCGGAGACCTCCTACAATGAGCAGTTCTTC. Its protein is CASSVVAETSYNEQFF.

V usage is TRBV28 and J usage is TRBJ1-2; the D gene is possibly TRBD1 (5 bases). The V gene lost 3 bases and the J gene lost 4 bases, with 18 bases spanning the gap. Germline V gene sequence: CDR1 MDHEN, CDR2 SYDVKM. The CDR3 covers 16 residues. CDR3 protein: CASSLGPDSLFYGYTF. The CDR3 coding sequence is TGTGCCAGCAGTTTGGGACCTGACAGTCTGTTCTATGGCTACACCTTC.

With regard to this clone: In the same sample, other DNA sequences code for this CDR3. The V gene is TRBV7-2, the J gene TRBJ2-3; no reliable D call. Trimming cost V 2 bases and J 3 bases, with 12 bases left between them. CDR3 length equals 15 residues. Germline V lookup: CDR1 SGHTA, CDR2 FQGNSA. The CDR3 protein is CASSLPGPSTDTQYF. The CDR3 DNA reads TGTGCCAGCAGCTTACCGGGTCCTAGTACAGATACGCAGTATTTT.

V and J are TRBV6-1 and TRBJ2-5; TRBD2 aligns across 8 bases. This CDR3 is built from 17 residues. CDR1 MNHNS and CDR2 SASEGT come from the germline V gene. Trimming at V came to 3 bases and at J to 1 base, leaving 10 bases not matched to a gene. CDR3 residues: CASSDLREAGPQETQYF. The CDR3, as DNA: TGTGCCAGCAGTGATCTGCGGGAGGCGGGGCCCCAAGAGACCCAGTACTTC.

The genes are TRBV5-1 and TRBJ1-1; D call uncertain. This CDR3 region has 13 residues. Germline loops: CDR1 SGHRS, CDR2 YFSETQ. The V gene lost 4 bases and the J gene lost 2 bases, with 9 bases spanning the gap. CDR3 loop: CASSGNSNTEAFF. DNA of the CDR3: TGCGCCAGCAGCGGTAACAGTAACACTGAAGCTTTCTTT.

This chain joins TRBV5-4 and TRBJ2-5; D is ambiguous. The length of the CDR3 is 13 residues. The V end was cut by 3 bases, the J end by 4 bases, with 10 bases between. From germline, CDR1 is SGHNT and CDR2 YYREEE (reference sequence). The CDR3: CASSSGVIETQYF. CDR3 nucleotides: TGTGCCAGCAGCTCCGGTGTGATAGAGACCCAGTACTTC.

This clone was seen a handful of times. The chain recombines TRBV5-1 with TRBJ2-5, with D hard to call. V was trimmed by 0 bases and J by 4 bases, leaving 7 bases between them. This CDR3 comprises 13 residues. Per the germline V gene, CDR1 is SGHRS and CDR2 is YFSETQ. As DNA, the CDR3 is TGCGCCAGCAGCTTGGCCCCTATAGAGACCCAGTACTTC. Translated, it gives CASSLAPIETQYF.

V and J are TRBV27 and TRBJ2-1, with 16 bases that match TRBD2. V dropped 6 bases and J dropped 12; count of bases not matched to a gene: 11. CDR3 length equals 16 residues. Germline CDR1 reads MNHEY; CDR2 reads SMNVEV (reference sequence). The CDR3 protein is CASRLISGTSGRGQFF. The DNA of the CDR3 is TGTGCCAGCAGACTCATATCCGGGACTAGCGGGAGGGGGCAGTTCTTC.

The chain uses TRBV18 and TRBJ2-7; D is ambiguous. The CDR3 consists of 15 residues. From germline, CDR1 is KGHSH and CDR2 LQKENI. V was cut by 5 bases and J by 3 bases, with 17 bases left in between. CDR3 loop: CASSSGSVPGYEQYF. The CDR3, as DNA: TGTGCCAGCTCATCAGGATCGGTGCCGGGCTACGAGCAGTACTTC.

This sequence joins TRBV7-3 and TRBJ2-7, with 7 bases that match TRBD2. The germline gives CDR1 SGHTA, CDR2 FQGTGA. The CDR3 has 15 residues. With V trimmed by 5 bases and J by 0 bases, 7 bases remained unmatched. This chain's CDR3 is CASSDPGGPSYEQYF. The CDR3 DNA reads as TGTGCCAGCAGCGACCCGGGGGGTCCCTCCTACGAGCAGTACTTC.

The chain couples TRBV29-1 to TRBJ1-3; D is uncertain. The ends were cut back, 7 bases at V and 0 bases at J, with 10 bases in the middle. Per the germline V gene, CDR1 is SQVTM and CDR2 is ANQGSEA. The CDR3 is made up of 13 amino acids. The CDR3 nucleotides are TGCAGCGCCGACAATATCTCTGGAAACACCATATATTTT. Its protein is CSADNISGNTIYF. Combining the CDR3 with reference TRBV29-1 and TRBJ1-3 gives the whole variable domain SAVISQKPSRDICQRGTSLTIQCQVDSQVTMMFWYRQQPGQSLTLIATANQGSEATYESGFVIDKFPISRPNLTFSTLTVSNMSPEDSSIYLCSADNISGNTIYFGEGSWLTVV.

The chain employs TRBV12-5 and TRBJ1-2; D perhaps matches TRBD1 (5 bases). Germline CDR1 and CDR2: LGHNT and FRNRAP. V lost 7 bases, J lost 7 bases, and 22 bases lay in between. The length of the CDR3 is 15 residues. In nucleotides, the CDR3 is TGTGCTAGTGCCTTTACAGGAGGGGCCCAAGGTGGCTACACCTTC. Translating it yields CASAFTGGAQGGYTF.

V and J are TRBV19 and TRBJ2-1; 13 bases match TRBD2. The CDR3 has 15 residues. Trimming took 7 bases from V and 6 from J; bases not matched to a gene: 6. Germline V CDR1 and CDR2: LNHDA, SQIVND (reference sequence). The CDR3 loop is CASTGTSGNLNEQFF. The CDR3 coding sequence is TGTGCCAGTACAGGGACTAGCGGGAATCTCAATGAGCAGTTCTTC.

The rearrangement links TRBV11-3 to TRBJ2-5, with 12 bases aligning to TRBD2. The CDR3 runs 15 residues. J gave up 3 bases and V 5 bases, and 4 bases lay outside the gene matches. Germline V CDR1 and CDR2: SGHNT, YENEEA. The CDR3 protein is CASSPGLAGKETQYF. The CDR3 coding sequence is TGTGCCAGCAGCCCAGGACTAGCGGGAAAAGAGACCCAGTACTTC. The whole variable domain, filled in from reference TRBV11-3 and TRBJ2-5, reads EAGVVQSPRYKIIEKKQPVAFWCNPISGHNTLYWYLQNLGQGPELLIRYENEEAVDDSQLPKDRFSAERLKGVDSTLKIQPAELGDSAVYLCASSPGLAGKETQYFGPGTRLLVL.

This chain uses TRBV5-1 with TRBJ2-2; unclear D gene. V lost 1 base to trimming and J lost 7 bases, with 11 bases between them. The CDR3 totals 14 residues. The germline CDR1 and CDR2 sequences are SGHRS and YFSETQ. The CDR3 is CASSLSQEFGELFF. CDR3 nucleotide sequence: TGCGCCAGCAGCTTGTCCCAAGAGTTCGGGGAGCTGTTTTTT. Full variable domain (outside the CDR3, taken from reference TRBV5-1 and TRBJ2-2): KAGVTQTPRYLIKTRGQQVTLSCSPISGHRSVSWYQQTPGQGLQFLFEYFSETQRNKGNFPGRFSGRQFSNSRSEMNVSTLELGDSALYLCASSLSQEFGELFFGEGSRLTVL.

This clone was seen only once. The CDR3 region is CASRDREGLNEQFF. CDR3 in DNA: TGTGCCAGCAGGGACAGGGAAGGGTTGAATGAGCAGTTCTTC. The genes are TRBV2 and TRBJ2-1; 8 positions agree with TRBD1. The CDR3 has 14 amino acids. Germline assignment: CDR1 SNHLY and CDR2 FYNNEI. Losses at the gene ends were 6 bases for V and 7 bases for J; bases not matched to a gene: 8.